This paragraph covers one T cell receptor (beta chain) sequence. Germline V gives CDR1 SQVTM, CDR2 ANQGSEA. This CDR3 has 15 amino acids. The V and J ends lost 7 bases and 0 bases, in that order; junction bases with no gene match: 8. This entry is derived from a study of patients and donors after allogeneic stem cell transplantation. TCRdb processed the RT-PCR reads anew with MiXCR; each CDR3 protein has one entry. The sample shows approximately 200,000 distinct CDR3 sequences, roughly two fifths of them seen only once. The source of this sequence is a human donor who was either an allogeneic HSCT recipient or a stem cell or donor lymphocyte infusion donor (not recorded which). It is not recorded whose cells these are; they may come from a transplant donor. Sequenced input: blood, either unsorted or a sorted T cell fraction (not recorded which). This chain joins TRBV29-1 and TRBJ2-3; TRBD1 aligns across 9 bases. The CDR3 spells CSGHRDRASTDTQYF. The CDR3, as DNA: TGCAGCGGCCACCGGGACAGGGCTAGCACAGATACGCAGTATTTT.